This T cell receptor (beta chain) was captured by sequencing in a study of tumor T cells in aggressive B-cell lymphoma (dated by TCRdb to about 2017). Spanning cysteine to phenylalanine, the CDR3 consists of 17 amino acids. Here the CDR3 DNA is all that survives: 51 bases in frame from base 1. Receptor amplification or capture employed the immunoSEQ multiplex PCR assay. Imported from immuneACCESS, the table was reduced by TCRdb to in-frame sequences with V and J called. These copies leave out some clones; in studies compared against another copy, an unresolved V gene accounts for under half, and the cause of the remainder is not known. For this sample there are roughly 10,000 clones; 75% to 85% appear just once. The ten top clones hold about 4.3% of the sample. In regard to this clone: Its specific antigen is unknown. No much larger clone exists at a distance of one base, and base qualities are not known.

The TCR sequence derives from an adult with diffuse large B cell lymphoma. The specimen sequenced was tumor tissue. The rearranged chain carries TRBV12-1 and TRBJ1-4. TRBV12-1 is recorded as a pseudogene. CDR3 sequence: CASRTRRSNATNKKLFF. Here is the DNA: TGTGCCAGCAGGACTCGCCGTTCGAATGCAACTAATAAAAAACTGTTTTTT.